These 18 T cell receptor beta chains were sequenced from one sample in a study of blood T cell repertoires in COVID-19. Data came from immunoSEQ multiplex PCR; TCRdb stores just in-frame clones and leaves some out. The repertoire has about 310,000 clones, around 91% of them found once; the top ten carry around 0.98%. The specimen sequenced was peripheral blood. The receptors were sampled from a woman aged 35 to 49 with COVID-19, enrolled during active disease.

V is TRBV10-3 and J is TRBJ1-2; 7 nucleotides agree with TRBD1. After removal of 2 bases from V and 0 bases from J, the junction contained 6 bases not matched to a gene. Germline V gene lookup returns CDR1 ENHRY and CDR2 SYGVKD. The CDR3 covers 16 residues. The CDR3: CAISEATGLANYGYTF. CDR3 nucleotide sequence: TGTGCCATCAGTGAGGCGACAGGGTTAGCTAACTATGGCTACACCTTC.

This clone has just a few counts. The V and J genes are TRBV12-3 or TRBV12-4 and TRBJ1-2; no definite D call. The CDR3 contains 12 residues. V was clipped by 3 bases and J by 8 bases, with 10 bases between them. The DNA for the CDR3 is TGTGCCAGCAGTTTTCTGTTAGAGGGCTACACCTTC. It codes for CASSFLLEGYTF.

The rearrangement links TRBV7-8 to TRBJ1-5; a weak D match, TRBD1 (6 bases). The V end lost 3 bases, the J end lost 3 bases, and 12 bases lay between the germline ends. The germline V gene encodes CDR1 SGHVS and CDR2 FQNEAQ. CDR3 length equals 15 residues. The CDR3 loop is CASSLFGGLNQPQHF. The CDR3 coding sequence is TGTGCCAGCAGCTTGTTCGGGGGGCTCAATCAGCCCCAGCATTTT.

This chain joins TRBV6-2 or TRBV6-3 and TRBJ2-2, with 8 bases matching TRBD2. With V trimmed by 2 bases and J by 1 base, 0 bases remained unmatched. The CDR3 covers 15 residues. CDR1 and CDR2 (germline): MNHEY, SVGEGT. The CDR3 here is CASSYSGGNTGELFF. Here the CDR3 DNA reads TGTGCCAGCAGTTACAGCGGGGGGAACACCGGGGAGCTGTTTTTT.

The gene calls are TRBV9 and TRBJ2-1; 11 bases are shared with TRBD1. The junction had 5 bases not matched to a gene; V was cut back by 3 bases and J by 3 bases. CDR1 and CDR2 (germline): SGDLS, YYNGEE. The CDR3 extends over 16 amino acids. CDR3 nucleotide sequence: TGTGCCAGCAGCGAAAAGGGACAGGGGGGCTACAATGAGCAGTTCTTC. Amino acids: CASSEKGQGGYNEQFF.

This clone was detected only once. The V call is TRBV19, the J call TRBJ2-2; the D gene is possibly TRBD1 (5 bases). The length of the CDR3 is 13 residues. Germline CDR1 and CDR2: LNHDA and SQIVND (reference sequence). V was trimmed by 3 bases and J by 6 bases, leaving 8 bases between them. CDR3: CASSIPGPGELFF. Written as DNA, the CDR3 is TGTGCCAGTAGTATCCCAGGGCCCGGGGAGCTGTTTTTT.

V gene TRBV19 combines with J gene TRBJ1-4; maybe TRBD1 (6 bases). This CDR3 region has 15 residues. Germline CDR1 is LNHDA and CDR2 is SQIVND (reference sequence). V was pared by 4 bases and J by 8 bases, with 17 bases between. The CDR3 region has the DNA TGTGCCAGTAGTAGCCGGGACACCCGGGAAGAAAAACTGTTTTTT. Protein product: CASSSRDTREEKLFF.

The chain recombines TRBV28 with TRBJ1-5, with a tentative D call TRBD1 (5 bases). Germline V gene lookup returns CDR1 MDHEN and CDR2 SYDVKM. The CDR3 totals 14 residues. V lost 2 bases to trimming and J lost 6 bases, with 11 bases between them. In DNA form, the CDR3 reads TGTGCCAGCAGTTTAGTCAGGGCTGGTCAGCCCCAGCATTTT. This codes for CASSLVRAGQPQHF.

Worth noting for this clone: Other DNA sequences from this sample encode an identical CDR3 as well. The V call is TRBV9, the J call TRBJ1-1, with D tentatively TRBD1 (5 bases). CDR1 and CDR2 from the germline V gene are SGDLS and YYNGEE. Trimming pared 0 bases from V and 5 bases from J, leaving 8 bases between. The CDR3 covers 13 residues. This chain's CDR3 is CASSVGGYTEAFF. CDR3 DNA sequence: TGTGCCAGCAGCGTAGGGGGCTATACTGAAGCTTTCTTT.

The V gene is TRBV19, the J gene TRBJ1-1; D gene unclear. The V end was cut by 1 base, the J end by 0 bases, with 12 bases between. In germline, CDR1 is LNHDA, CDR2 SQIVND (reference sequence). The CDR3 is made up of 16 amino acids. The CDR3 region is CASSIAQTTMNTEAFF. The CDR3 coding sequence is TGTGCCAGTAGTATAGCCCAGACAACGATGAACACTGAAGCTTTCTTT.

The V and J genes are TRBV9 and TRBJ1-3; 8 positions agree with TRBD1. This CDR3 comprises 14 residues. V lost 4 bases, J lost 4 bases, and 4 bases stayed unmatched. Germline V lookup: CDR1 SGDLS, CDR2 YYNGEE. The CDR3 bases are TGTGCCAGCAGCCCACAGGGGGAAGGAAACACCATATATTTT. Amino acid sequence: CASSPQGEGNTIYF.

This clone turned up a few times. This chain uses TRBV10-2 with TRBJ1-5; 8 bases map to TRBD1. CDR3 length: 15 residues. The trim removed 2 bases at V and 5 bases at J, leaving 5 bases unmatched. Germline lookup yields CDR1 WSHSY and CDR2 SAAADI. CDR3 DNA: TGCGCCAGCAGTGAGGCCAGGGGGCGATATCAGCCCCAGCATTTT. It specifies CASSEARGRYQPQHF.

The chain has TRBV19 and TRBJ2-1, with unresolved D. The CDR3 is 10 residues long. Trimming removed 6 bases from V and 10 bases from J, with 7 bases in between. CDR1 and CDR2 from the germline V gene are LNHDA and SQIVND (reference sequence). DNA of the CDR3: TGTGCCAGTAGCGGCGGAGAGCAGTTCTTC. Its protein is CASSGGEQFF.

This clone is a singleton in its sample. The chain has TRBV5-1 and TRBJ2-1; 11 nucleotides line up with TRBD2. The V gene end was trimmed by 7 bases and the J gene end by 2 bases; junction bases not matched to a gene: 11. This CDR3 has 17 amino acids. The germline V gene has CDR1 SGHRS and CDR2 YFSETQ. The CDR3 region is CASGGTSGYGPYNEQFF. The CDR3, as DNA: TGCGCCAGCGGCGGGACTAGCGGTTATGGTCCCTACAATGAGCAGTTCTTC.

The V gene is TRBV6-6, the J gene TRBJ2-7; 7 bases align to TRBD1. The germline V gene has CDR1 MNHNY and CDR2 SVGAGI (reference sequence). Trimming took 6 bases from V and 6 from J; bases not matched to a gene: 11. The CDR3 is made up of 14 amino acids. CDR3 DNA: TGTGCCAGCAGGTACGACAGGGTGGTCCTCGAGCAGTACTTC. This sequence encodes CASRYDRVVLEQYF.

The rearrangement uses TRBV20-1 and TRBJ2-7; the match to TRBD1 covers 8 bases. J gave up 7 bases and V 5 bases, and 4 bases lay outside the gene matches. This CDR3 contains 11 residues. Germline CDR1 and CDR2: DFQATT and SNEGSKA (reference sequence). This chain's CDR3 is CSAGTGREQYF. DNA for the CDR3: TGCAGTGCTGGGACAGGTCGGGAGCAGTACTTC.

The J gene is TRBJ2-5, the V gene TRBV18, with D perhaps TRBD2 (5 bases). CDR3 length: 15 amino acids. From germline, CDR1 is KGHSH and CDR2 LQKENI. Trimming took off 2 bases at V and 5 bases at J, with 15 bases between the two ends. The CDR3 DNA reads TGTGCCAGCTCACCAAAGACATCCTCGGGGGAGACCCAGTACTTC. It translates to CASSPKTSSGETQYF.

This clone was counted a few times. The chain couples TRBV7-9 to TRBJ1-5, with D possibly matching TRBD1 (6 bases). This CDR3 region has 17 residues. Germline CDR1 is SEHNR and CDR2 is FQNEAQ (reference sequence). With 5 bases removed from V and 7 bases from J, the gap between germline ends came to 24 bases. The CDR3 nucleotides read TGTGCCAGCAGCGAGGGTGGGCCGGGACACCGGGGCCAGCCCCAGCATTTT. This sequence encodes CASSEGGPGHRGQPQHF.